This T cell receptor (beta chain) was documented in a study of T cell repertoires in cytomegalovirus infection. In the study overall: Newly reported HLA-C-restricted and thoroughly characterized HLA-B-restricted CMV epitopes were employed. CMV infection together with matching HLA type was indicated by public TCR beta signatures.

Whole-study results and caveats: Identification of carriers of CMV plus the relevant HLA was achieved through cumulative public TCR beta family frequency. The ex vivo response was dominated by HLA-C-restricted CMV-specific TCR beta clonotypes.

As concerns this clonotype: Antigen unknown.

With V trimmed by 5 bases and J by 6 bases, 10 bases remained unmatched. The V gene's germline CDR1 is SGHVS and CDR2 FQNEAQ. The length of the CDR3 is 16 residues. TCRdb called the reads again in MiXCR, with one record for every CDR3 protein. The sample holds approximately 71,000 distinct CDR3 sequences, roughly 20% seen once. The input for sequencing was CD8+ T cells from cultured PBMCs, taken from culture after CMV antigen stimulation. This rearrangement joins TRBV7-8 to TRBJ2-2; 9 bases align to TRBD1. The sequence was obtained from a human donor in good health (CMV status not recorded). Some clones in this sample may be carry-over from other donors' samples. CDR3 loop: CASSAPGQGGSGELFF. The CDR3 DNA sequence: TGTGCCAGCAGCGCACCGGGACAGGGAGGGTCCGGGGAGCTGTTTTTT.